Shown below are 27 T cell receptor beta chains from a single sample sequenced in a study of pediatric ulcerative colitis. The table came from immunoSEQ multiplex PCR; TCRdb's copy has only in-frame clones and leaves some out. Counted here are 5,000 or so clones, about nine tenths occurring once; the ten biggest clones make up 1.9%. The material sequenced was blood. These receptors originate from a girl between 5 and 17 years old who was a control in a study of pediatric ulcerative colitis.

For the CDR3, the DNA is TGTGCCAGCTCCCCAGTGGGTCAAATCTCTGGAAACACCATATATTTT. This translates into CASSPVGQISGNTIYF. The V call is TRBV5-5, the J call TRBJ1-3, with D unresolved. The V gene lost 7 bases and the J gene lost 0 bases, with 17 bases spanning the gap. Per germline, CDR1 SGHKS and CDR2 YYEKEE (reference sequence). The CDR3 length is 16 residues.

The rearrangement links TRBV20-1 to TRBJ2-7; D gene unclear. The CDR3 consists of 10 residues. CDR1 DFQATT and CDR2 SNEGSKA come from the germline V gene (reference sequence). V shed 0 bases and J shed 9 bases, with 6 bases lying between them. CDR3 loop: CSARETGQYF. DNA for the CDR3: TGCAGTGCTAGAGAAACCGGGCAGTACTTC.

The DNA for the CDR3 is TGTGCCAGCAGTTACATCCCCGGGAATAACTATGGCTACACCTTC. Encoded protein: CASSYIPGNNYGYTF. V usage is TRBV6-6 and J usage is TRBJ1-2; no clear D. Germline-derived CDR1 and CDR2 are MNHNY and SVGAGI (reference sequence). The CDR3 extends over 15 amino acids. The germline V and J ends were trimmed by 2 bases and 1 base, with 11 bases remaining between them.

The chain carries TRBV2 and TRBJ2-7, with a tentative D call TRBD1 (5 bases). The V end lost 7 bases, the J end lost 7 bases, and 14 bases lay between the germline ends. The CDR3 consists of 12 residues. Germline V CDR1 and CDR2: SNHLY, FYNNEI. CDR3 region: CASKFRAGEQYF. Written as DNA, the CDR3 is TGTGCCAGCAAGTTCAGGGCTGGGGAGCAGTACTTC.

This clone was counted a single time. The chain links TRBV18 to TRBJ2-7; 8 nucleotides agree with TRBD2. Germline assignment: CDR1 KGHSH and CDR2 LQKENI. CDR3 length: 13 residues. The J segment lost 3 bases and the V segment lost 3 bases, leaving 1 base of the junction unmatched. CDR3: CASSPGTSYEQYF. Here the CDR3 DNA reads TGTGCCAGCTCACCGGGGACTAGCTACGAGCAGTACTTC.

The chain employs TRBV4-3 and TRBJ2-7; possible D gene TRBD1, 5 bases. CDR1 LGHNA and CDR2 YSLEER come from the germline V gene. V lost 1 base and J 3 bases, leaving 7 bases between the germline ends. This CDR3 comprises 13 residues. CDR3 amino acids: CASSQGQYYEQYF. The CDR3 DNA reads as TGCGCCAGCAGCCAAGGACAGTACTACGAGCAGTACTTC.

There are a few counts of this clone. V usage is TRBV7-8 and J usage is TRBJ1-5; the D is unclear. Trimming stripped 5 bases from V and 3 bases from J, with 11 bases between. The CDR3 loop spans 14 amino acids. Germline CDR1 SGHVS, CDR2 FQNEAQ. This CDR3 reads CASSPLETNQPQHF. In DNA form, the CDR3 reads TGTGCCAGCAGCCCACTCGAGACCAATCAGCCCCAGCATTTT.

This clone showed up just a few times. CDR3 nucleotides: TGTGCCAGCAGTAGGGACGGCAGCTCCTACGAGCAGTACTTC. It encodes CASSRDGSSYEQYF. J is TRBJ2-7 and V is TRBV6-6; D possibly matches TRBD1 or TRBD2 (5 bases each). The ends were cut back, 5 bases at V and 0 bases at J, with 11 bases in the middle. The germline gives CDR1 MNHNY, CDR2 SVGAGI (reference sequence). The CDR3 runs to 14 residues.

V usage is TRBV9 and J usage is TRBJ2-7; 10 bases are shared with TRBD2. J gave up 3 bases and V 5 bases, and 11 bases lay outside the gene matches. This CDR3 is 16 amino acids long. Germline V gives CDR1 SGDLS, CDR2 YYNGEE. The CDR3 is CASSRTGGTSVYEQYF. CDR3 DNA sequence: TGTGCCAGCAGTAGGACCGGGGGGACTAGCGTCTACGAGCAGTACTTC. The complete variable domain, with remaining parts taken from reference TRBV9 and TRBJ2-7, reads DSGVTQTPKHLITATGQRVTLRCSPRSGDLSVYWYQQSLDQGLQFLIQYYNGEERAKGNILERFSAQQFPDLHSELNLSSLELGDSALYFCASSRTGGTSVYEQYFGPGTRLTVT.

V is TRBV13 and J is TRBJ2-7, with TRBD2 matching 9 bases. In germline, CDR1 is PRHDT, CDR2 FYEKMQ (reference sequence). Trimming removed 0 bases from V and 4 bases from J; junction bases left unmatched: 4. CDR3 size: 15 residues. Written as DNA, the CDR3 is TGTGCCAGCAGCTTAGGGGGTAGCGGGAGATACGAGCAGTACTTC. This codes for CASSLGGSGRYEQYF.

The gene calls are TRBV7-8 and TRBJ1-5; 7 bases line up with TRBD1. V shed 6 bases, J shed 3 bases, and the junction held 17 bases outside the gene matches. The germline V gene has CDR1 SGHVS and CDR2 FQNEAQ. This CDR3 has 18 amino acids. The CDR3 reads CASSRTRTGGTNNQPQHF. CDR3 nucleotide sequence: TGTGCCAGCAGTAGGACTCGGACAGGCGGTACTAACAATCAGCCCCAGCATTTT.

CDR3 DNA sequence: TGCGCCAGCAGTGAAGTTCTGCAAGAGCAGTTCTTC. This sequence encodes CASSEVLQEQFF. This chain uses TRBV10-2 with TRBJ2-1, with unresolved D. Trimming pared 3 bases from V and 10 bases from J, leaving 10 bases between. CDR1 is WSHSY and CDR2 is SAAADI in the germline V gene. This CDR3 comprises 12 residues.

The chain links TRBV9 to TRBJ1-4; a possible D gene is TRBD1 (5 bases). V was clipped by 0 bases and J by 3 bases, with 9 bases between them. Germline V gene lookup returns CDR1 SGDLS and CDR2 YYNGEE. CDR3 length: 15 residues. Written as DNA, the CDR3 is TGTGCCAGCAGCGTAGCGGCAGGGCCTAATGAAAAACTGTTTTTT. The encoded protein is CASSVAAGPNEKLFF.

This rearrangement joins TRBV5-1 to TRBJ2-2; TRBD2 aligns across 13 bases. The CDR3 loop spans 17 amino acids. In germline, CDR1 is SGHRS, CDR2 YFSETQ. J lost 6 bases, V lost 4 bases, and 9 bases had no gene match. This chain's CDR3 is CASSQQGLAGVSGELFF. The DNA for the CDR3 is TGCGCCAGCAGCCAACAAGGACTAGCGGGAGTTTCCGGGGAGCTGTTTTTT. Looking up the rest from reference TRBV5-1 and TRBJ2-2 gives the full variable domain: KAGVTQTPRYLIKTRGQQVTLSCSPISGHRSVSWYQQTPGQGLQFLFEYFSETQRNKGNFPGRFSGRQFSNSRSEMNVSTLELGDSALYLCASSQQGLAGVSGELFFGEGSRLTVL.

CDR3 protein: CASSRVGPYEQYF. Here the CDR3 DNA reads TGTGCCAGCTCACGAGTGGGGCCCTACGAGCAGTACTTC. The chain has TRBV18 and TRBJ2-7, with D possibly being TRBD1 (5 bases). The germline V gene encodes CDR1 KGHSH and CDR2 LQKENI. The CDR3 runs to 13 residues. Trimming left V 4 bases short and J 2 bases short, with 9 bases between.

CDR3 loop: CASSLLREQFF. CDR3 DNA sequence: TGTGCCAGCAGCTTATTGAGAGAGCAGTTCTTC. The rearrangement uses TRBV7-9 and TRBJ2-1; no reliable D call. CDR1 is SEHNR and CDR2 is FQNEAQ in the germline V gene (reference sequence). The CDR3 is 11 residues long. The V end was cut by 2 bases, the J end by 10 bases, with 6 bases between.

In its sample, this clone is large. This sequence joins TRBV7-9 and TRBJ2-7; D is possibly TRBD1 (6 bases). CDR1 is SEHNR, CDR2 FQNEAQ, per germline (reference sequence). This CDR3 has 16 amino acids. V lost 4 bases and J 0 bases, leaving 16 bases between the germline ends. The CDR3 loop is CASSSRSGESSYEQYF. The CDR3 nucleotides read TGTGCCAGCAGCTCTCGCTCAGGGGAAAGCTCCTACGAGCAGTACTTC.

The chain carries TRBV9 and TRBJ2-2; no firm D call. In germline, CDR1 is SGDLS, CDR2 YYNGEE. Trimming took 1 base from V and 0 from J, leaving 7 bases between them. This CDR3 spans 15 amino acids. The CDR3 loop is CASSVWHANTGELFF. CDR3 DNA sequence: TGTGCCAGCAGCGTATGGCACGCGAACACCGGGGAGCTGTTTTTT.

CDR3 loop: CASSPMTGELFF. The DNA of the CDR3 is TGTGCCAGCAGCCCAATGACCGGGGAGCTGTTTTTT. The rearrangement joins TRBV27 to TRBJ2-2; D gene uncertain. Germline lookup yields CDR1 MNHEY and CDR2 SMNVEV (reference sequence). The V and J ends lost 6 bases and 5 bases respectively, with 7 bases between them. The CDR3 contains 12 residues.

The rearrangement joins TRBV5-6 to TRBJ1-2, with TRBD1 matching 8 bases. Germline lookup yields CDR1 SGHDT and CDR2 YYEEEE. This CDR3 is 13 amino acids long. V was pared by 5 bases and J by 3 bases, with 3 bases of the junction left unmatched. CDR3 bases: TGTGCCAGCAGTTCGGACAGGGACTATGGCTACACCTTC. This codes for CASSSDRDYGYTF.

This clone appeared once. The chain uses TRBV25-1 and TRBJ2-3; 9 bases agree with TRBD2. J gave up 4 bases and V 3 bases, and 5 bases lay outside the gene matches. CDR3 length: 15 residues. The germline V gene encodes CDR1 MGHDK and CDR2 SYGVNS. In DNA, the CDR3 is TGTGCCAGCAGTGATGTAGCGGGAGTAGCAGATACGCAGTATTTT. Its protein product is CASSDVAGVADTQYF. Full variable domain (remainder filled in from reference TRBV25-1 and TRBJ2-3): EADIYQTPRYLVIGTGKKITLECSQTMGHDKMYWYQQDPGMELHLIHYSYGVNSTEKGDLSSESTVSRIRTEHFPLTLESARPSHTSQYLCASSDVAGVADTQYFGPGTRLTVL.

The V call is TRBV7-3, the J call TRBJ2-1, with 8 bases lining up with TRBD2. This CDR3 has 14 amino acids. V lost 5 bases to trimming and J lost 8 bases; unmatched junction nucleotides: 8. The germline V gene encodes CDR1 SGHTA and CDR2 FQGTGA. CDR3 region: CASSTSGGPDEQFF. In DNA form, the CDR3 reads TGTGCCAGCAGCACCTCGGGAGGGCCGGATGAGCAGTTCTTC.

The genes are TRBV30 and TRBJ2-7; D perhaps matches TRBD2 (6 bases). The CDR3 covers 14 residues. Trimming pared 4 bases from V and 2 bases from J, leaving 15 bases between. Germline V gene lookup returns CDR1 GTSNPN and CDR2 SVGIG (reference sequence). The CDR3 sequence is CAWTFPGTPYEQYF. The DNA for the CDR3 is TGTGCCTGGACTTTCCCTGGGACTCCCTACGAGCAGTACTTC. Combining the CDR3 with reference TRBV30 and TRBJ2-7 gives the whole variable domain SQTIHQWPATLVQPVGSPLSLECTVEGTSNPNLYWYRQAAGRGLQLLFYSVGIGQISSEVPQNLSASRPQDRQFILSSKKLLLSDSGFYLCAWTFPGTPYEQYFGPGTRLTVT.

The chain links TRBV5-1 to TRBJ2-3, with 13 positions matching TRBD2. The CDR3 loop spans 18 amino acids. V lost 6 bases and J lost 0; bases outside the gene matches: 10. Germline CDR1 SGHRS, CDR2 YFSETQ. CDR3 sequence (DNA): TGCGCCAGCACGCGCTATGGGACTAGCGGGACTAGCACAGATACGCAGTATTTT. Translating gives CASTRYGTSGTSTDTQYF.

The rearrangement uses TRBV19 and TRBJ2-1; 7 nucleotides align to TRBD2. CDR3 length: 18 residues. V lost 1 base to trimming and J lost 12 bases; unmatched junction nucleotides: 21. Germline-derived CDR1 and CDR2 are LNHDA and SQIVND (reference sequence). This CDR3 is CASSIAWGSRGDPRGQFF. The CDR3 nucleotides read TGTGCCAGTAGTATAGCCTGGGGAAGTCGGGGGGATCCTCGAGGGCAGTTCTTC.

This clone was counted between two and nine times. Within the sample, other DNA sequences also encode this same CDR3. V gene TRBV27 combines with J gene TRBJ2-7; perhaps TRBD1 as D (6 bases). Trimming took off 6 bases at V and 0 bases at J, with 6 bases between the two ends. The CDR3 spans 12 residues. Germline-derived CDR1 and CDR2 are MNHEY and SMNVEV (reference sequence). The chain's CDR3 is CASRDSSYEQYF. DNA of the CDR3: TGTGCCAGCAGGGACAGCTCCTACGAGCAGTACTTC.

The V gene is TRBV7-2, the J gene TRBJ1-4; 11 bases are shared with TRBD1. Germline trimming cut 0 bases from V and 8 bases from J; bases unmatched to any gene: 5. Germline V gene lookup returns CDR1 SGHTA and CDR2 FQGNSA. This CDR3 is 16 amino acids long. CDR3 amino acids: CASSLAKGQGDEKLFF. CDR3 in DNA: TGTGCCAGCAGCTTAGCTAAGGGACAGGGGGACGAAAAACTGTTTTTT.